This entry features one TCR beta chain sequence. Antigen specificity is unknown. TCRdb redid the calling of the 5' RACE reads with MiXCR, one entry per CDR3 protein. The sample yields about 220,000 distinct CDR3 sequences, 6% to 8% seen once. The sample is drawn from a study of CD8 T cells in ankylosing spondylitis. Findings of the study overall: Ankylosing spondylitis blood appeared to carry a characteristic TCR beta motif of under ten highly homologous variants.

CDR3 length: 15 amino acids. Germline loops: CDR1 MNHEY, CDR2 SVGEGT. V lost 6 bases to trimming and J lost 1 base, with 16 bases between them. The TCR originated in a male donor with ankylosing spondylitis. The sequencing sample was made of blood, either unsorted or a sorted T cell fraction (not recorded which). The rearrangement joins TRBV6-2 or TRBV6-3 to TRBJ2-7; the D gene is possibly TRBD1 (6 bases). The CDR3 here is CASSWDIQGSYEQYF. CDR3 DNA sequence: TGTGCCAGCAGCTGGGACATCCAGGGATCCTACGAGCAGTACTTC.